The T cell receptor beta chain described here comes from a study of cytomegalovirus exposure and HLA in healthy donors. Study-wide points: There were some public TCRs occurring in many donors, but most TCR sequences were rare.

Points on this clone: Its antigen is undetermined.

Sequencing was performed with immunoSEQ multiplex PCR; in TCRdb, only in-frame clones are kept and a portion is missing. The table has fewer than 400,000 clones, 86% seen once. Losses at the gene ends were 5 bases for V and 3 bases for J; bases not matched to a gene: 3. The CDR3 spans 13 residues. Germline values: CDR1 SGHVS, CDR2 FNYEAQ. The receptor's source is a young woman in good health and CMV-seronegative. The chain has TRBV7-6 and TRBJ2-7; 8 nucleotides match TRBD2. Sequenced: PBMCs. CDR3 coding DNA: TGTGCCAGCAGCCGAAGCGGGGGCTACGAGCAGTACTTC. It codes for CASSRSGGYEQYF.